This T cell receptor (beta chain) was recorded in a study of early T cells in non-severe SARS-CoV-2 infection. Whole-study context: Unsorted whole blood bulk RNA was sequenced, with unpaired chains.

Attachment of unique molecular identifiers to individual cDNA molecules was performed. One entry per CDR3 protein results from TCRdb running MiXCR on the 5' RACE reads. The sample has fewer than 30,000 distinct CDR3 sequences; less than 6.5% are singletons. The clonotype comes from an adult who was a healthcare worker with PCR-confirmed SARS-CoV-2 infection or an uninfected control (not recorded which). Sequencing was done on a sample of whole blood.

CDR3 sequence: CASSQEPPIGAYEQYF. CDR3 bases: TGTGCCAGCAGCCAAGAGCCCCCCATTGGTGCCTACGAGCAGTACTTC. The chain has TRBV4-2 and TRBJ2-7; D unresolved. The V gene lost 0 bases and the J gene lost 2 bases, with 14 bases spanning the gap. This CDR3 is built from 16 residues. Per the germline V gene, CDR1 is LGHNA and CDR2 is YNFKEQ.